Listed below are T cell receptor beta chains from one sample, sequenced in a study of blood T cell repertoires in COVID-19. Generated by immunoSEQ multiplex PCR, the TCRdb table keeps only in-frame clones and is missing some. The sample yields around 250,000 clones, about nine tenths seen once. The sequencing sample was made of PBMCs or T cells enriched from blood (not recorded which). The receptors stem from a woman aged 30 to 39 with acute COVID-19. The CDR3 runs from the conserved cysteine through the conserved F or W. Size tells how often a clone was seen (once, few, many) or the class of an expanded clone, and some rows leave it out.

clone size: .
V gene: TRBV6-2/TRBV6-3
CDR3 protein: CASSYDLLDISGTRGAYEQYF

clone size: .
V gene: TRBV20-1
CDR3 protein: CSASTTSGYNEQFF

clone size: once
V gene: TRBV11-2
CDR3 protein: CASSLQWLDNEQFF

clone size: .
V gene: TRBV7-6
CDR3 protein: CASSLSSGSTYEQYF

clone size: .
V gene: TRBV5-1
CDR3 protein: CASSVTGSASYEQYF

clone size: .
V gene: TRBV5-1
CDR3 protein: CASSEQSYEQYF

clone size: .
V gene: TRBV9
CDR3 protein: CASSARAVDPAYEQYF

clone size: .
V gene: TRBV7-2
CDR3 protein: CASSLRPLEKLFF

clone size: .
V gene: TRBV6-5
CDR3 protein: CASSYESSYNEQFF

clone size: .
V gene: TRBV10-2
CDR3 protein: CASSESGGWVRNEQFF

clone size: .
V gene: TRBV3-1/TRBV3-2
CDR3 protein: CASSQALGDTQYF

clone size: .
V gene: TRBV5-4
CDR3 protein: CASSLVSSWDNEQFF

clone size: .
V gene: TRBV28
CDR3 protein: CASRSTGNYGYTF

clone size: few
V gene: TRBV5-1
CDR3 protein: CASSSSGTLNTGELFF

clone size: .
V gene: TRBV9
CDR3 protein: CASHPTGTSYNEQFF

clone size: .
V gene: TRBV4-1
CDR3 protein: CASSQGTGDNEQFF

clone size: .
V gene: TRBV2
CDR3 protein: CASRTQGGDSPLHF

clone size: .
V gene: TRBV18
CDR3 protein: CASSPQQGTDTQYF

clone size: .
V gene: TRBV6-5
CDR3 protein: CASRTEGSYEQYF

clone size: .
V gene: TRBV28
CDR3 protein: CASSLAQGANGYTF

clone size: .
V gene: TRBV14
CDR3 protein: CASSQGYNTQYF

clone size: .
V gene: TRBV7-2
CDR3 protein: CASSTNPGLADYEQYF

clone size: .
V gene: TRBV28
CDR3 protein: CASSLVPGGDNSPLHF

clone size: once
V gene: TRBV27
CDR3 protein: CASSFRLAGVSTNEQFF

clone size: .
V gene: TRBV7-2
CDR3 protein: CASLELAKNIQYF

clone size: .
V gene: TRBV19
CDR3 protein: CASSARTEYNEQFF

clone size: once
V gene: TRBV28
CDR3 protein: CASSLESGSGADTQYF

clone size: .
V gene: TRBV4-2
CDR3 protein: CASSQVGQDHSHEQFF

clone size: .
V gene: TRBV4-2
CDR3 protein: CASSQEGQGTYEQYF

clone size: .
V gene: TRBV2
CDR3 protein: CASTRQELNYGYTF

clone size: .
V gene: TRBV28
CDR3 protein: CASSLPGAGELFF

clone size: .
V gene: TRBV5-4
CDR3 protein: CASSLGPGQGGFLYEQYF

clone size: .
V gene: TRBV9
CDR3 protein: CASSVGGGWEQFF

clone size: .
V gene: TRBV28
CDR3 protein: CASSSGTANSGNTIYF

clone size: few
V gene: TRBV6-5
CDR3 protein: CASTSGTGNRKQYF

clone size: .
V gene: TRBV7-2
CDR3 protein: CASSLDLQDANYGYTF

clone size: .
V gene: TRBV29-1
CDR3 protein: CSVSQGRRTEAFF

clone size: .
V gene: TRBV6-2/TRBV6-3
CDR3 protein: CASSYSGGLMNEQFF

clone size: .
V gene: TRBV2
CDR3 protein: CASRGTGAGNQPQHF

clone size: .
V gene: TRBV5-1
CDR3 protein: CASSLRQVQETQYF

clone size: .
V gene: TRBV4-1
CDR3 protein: CASSQVGAEGHTTTGNNEQFF

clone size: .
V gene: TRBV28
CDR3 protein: CASRWGGRDEQFF

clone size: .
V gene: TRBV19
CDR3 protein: CASSITQGSEQYF

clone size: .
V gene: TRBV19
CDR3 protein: CASIDRSYSNQPQHF

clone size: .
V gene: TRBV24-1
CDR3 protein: CATSDSRGLGYNEQFF

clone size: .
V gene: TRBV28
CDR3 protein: CASSLSTSYNEQFF

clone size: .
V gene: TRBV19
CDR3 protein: CASSIQGNYEQYF

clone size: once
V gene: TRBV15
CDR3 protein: CATSGTGSAGANVLTF

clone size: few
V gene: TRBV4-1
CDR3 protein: CASSPQKGRTDTQYF

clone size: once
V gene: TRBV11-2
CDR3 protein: CASSLAAGPSHSPLHF

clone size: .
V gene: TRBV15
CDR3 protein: CATSQQGFTDTQYF

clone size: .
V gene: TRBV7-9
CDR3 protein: CASSLVAGVADTQYF

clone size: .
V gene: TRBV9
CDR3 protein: CASSLSGTDGGEQFF

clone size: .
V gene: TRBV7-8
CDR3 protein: CASSLEGSGRDNEQFF

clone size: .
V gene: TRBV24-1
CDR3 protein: CATSDFNRGSTGELFF

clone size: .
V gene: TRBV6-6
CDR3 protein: CASSYSGLANSYEQYF

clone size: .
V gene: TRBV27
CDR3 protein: CASSRTGSFATNEKLFF